Each of the 29 T cell receptor beta chains below was sequenced from the same sample in a study of blood T cell repertoires in COVID-19. Profiled with immunoSEQ multiplex PCR; TCRdb holds only in-frame clones, not every one. Counted here are just under 350,000 clones, over 70% occurring once; the ten biggest clones make up about 6%. Sample: peripheral blood. These receptor sequences come from a woman in her forties or fifties with COVID-19, enrolled during active disease.

The rearrangement uses TRBV5-1 and TRBJ2-1, with D possibly matching TRBD2 (6 bases). Germline assignment: CDR1 SGHRS and CDR2 YFSETQ. This CDR3 is built from 21 residues. V gave up 0 bases and J gave up 1 base, with 26 bases separating them. The CDR3 region is CASSLARNPSSEPPSYNEQFF. The CDR3 nucleotides read TGCGCCAGCAGCTTGGCCAGGAATCCCTCTAGCGAACCACCATCCTACAATGAGCAGTTCTTC.

J is TRBJ1-2 and V is TRBV4-1; 9 bases fit TRBD1. CDR3 length equals 17 residues. Germline V gene sequence: CDR1 MGHRA, CDR2 YSYEKL. V was clipped by 2 bases and J by 3 bases; unmatched bases: 10. This chain's CDR3 is CASSQYTQGANDYGYTF. The CDR3 coding sequence is TGCGCCAGCAGCCAATATACACAGGGGGCAAATGACTATGGCTACACCTTC.

The V and J genes are TRBV7-2 and TRBJ2-6, with 7 bases aligning to TRBD1. The ends lost 4 bases at V and 4 bases at J; junction bases unmatched: 4. CDR3 size: 15 residues. CDR1 is SGHTA and CDR2 is FQGNSA in the germline V gene. The CDR3 DNA reads as TGTGCCAGCAGCTCGGGACAGCCAGGGGCCAACGTCCTGACTTTC. Protein sequence: CASSSGQPGANVLTF. The full variable domain, with the rest looked up from reference TRBV7-2 and TRBJ2-6, is GAGVSQSPSNKVTEKGKDVELRCDPISGHTALYWYRQSLGQGLEFLIYFQGNSAPDKSGLPSDRFSAERTGGSVSTLTIQRTQQEDSAVYLCASSSGQPGANVLTFGAGSRLTVL.

The chain is built from TRBV23-1 and TRBJ1-5; 8 nucleotides match TRBD1. TRBV23-1 is an ORF for which the function is uncertain. Trimming took 6 bases from V and 6 from J; bases not matched to a gene: 10. The CDR3 covers 15 residues. For the CDR3, the DNA is TGCGCCAGCAGAGATTCACAGGGGGTCGCTCAGCCCCAGCATTTT. Translated, it gives CASRDSQGVAQPQHF.

This CDR3 reads CASSMTRRGAGDGYTF. In DNA form, the CDR3 reads TGTGCCAGTAGTATGACGCGGAGGGGGGCGGGAGATGGCTACACCTTC. The rearrangement links TRBV19 to TRBJ1-2; TRBD1 is a possible D gene (6 bases). This CDR3 is 16 amino acids long. Trimming removed 3 bases from V and 6 bases from J, with 20 bases in between. Germline CDR1 reads LNHDA; CDR2 reads SQIVND (reference sequence).

The genes are TRBV9 and TRBJ2-1; 9 bases map to TRBD1. The CDR3 length is 15 residues. V lost 4 bases and J lost 4; bases outside the gene matches: 6. CDR1 is SGDLS, CDR2 YYNGEE, per germline. The CDR3 nucleotides are TGTGCCAGCAGCCCCAGGGGACAGGGATACAATGAGCAGTTCTTC. This codes for CASSPRGQGYNEQFF.

The sample holds a few counts of this clone. V and J are TRBV5-1 and TRBJ2-2, with D possibly being TRBD2 (6 bases). CDR1 is SGHRS, CDR2 YFSETQ, per germline. This CDR3 contains 15 residues. Trimming left V 5 bases short and J 2 bases short, with 13 bases between. CDR3 DNA: TGCGCCAGCAGGCGAGGGGACTTTAACACCGGGGAGCTGTTTTTT. Translation gives CASRRGDFNTGELFF.

This clone was picked up a small number of times. The chain combines TRBV4-1 with TRBJ1-5; 7 bases line up with TRBD1. Germline V CDR1 and CDR2: MGHRA, YSYEKL. V was clipped by 4 bases and J by 5 bases; unmatched bases: 5. CDR3 length: 14 residues. Here the CDR3 DNA reads TGCGCCAGCAGCCCCGACAGGGTGGATCAGCCCCAGCATTTT. This sequence encodes CASSPDRVDQPQHF.

This chain uses TRBV4-1 with TRBJ1-1, with TRBD1 matching over 11 bases. Germline CDR1 MGHRA, CDR2 YSYEKL. J lost 4 bases, V lost 4 bases, and 11 bases had no gene match. The CDR3 loop spans 17 amino acids. CDR3 in DNA: TGCGCCAGCAGCCGCTCGGGACAGGGGGTAGGAGTCACTGAAGCTTTCTTT. This codes for CASSRSGQGVGVTEAFF.

The chain combines TRBV29-1 with TRBJ2-1, with TRBD2 matching 12 bases. V trimming: 3 bases; J trimming: 6 bases; junction bases outside the gene matches: 9. Looked up from germline, CDR1 is SQVTM and CDR2 is ANQGSEA. The CDR3 is 16 amino acids. The CDR3 sequence: CSVDALAGGVSNEQFF. The CDR3 DNA reads as TGCAGCGTTGATGCCCTAGCGGGAGGGGTTTCCAATGAGCAGTTCTTC.

The chain joins TRBV10-3 to TRBJ2-4; D is perhaps TRBD1 (6 bases). V was cut by 10 bases and J by 1 base, with 20 bases left in between. Germline CDR1 is ENHRY and CDR2 is SYGVKD. This CDR3 contains 16 residues. DNA for the CDR3: TGTGCCAGAACAGGGTCTCAGCGTTCGGCCAAAAACATTCAGTACTTC. It encodes CARTGSQRSAKNIQYF.

This chain joins TRBV5-1 and TRBJ2-3; a possible D gene is TRBD2 (5 bases). Germline CDR1 reads SGHRS; CDR2 reads YFSETQ. The germline V and J ends were trimmed by 7 bases and 2 bases, with 17 bases remaining between them. CDR3 size: 15 residues. CDR3 sequence (DNA): TGCGCCAGCCGGCCCGAGACTATAGTCACAGATACGCAGTATTTT. Amino acid sequence: CASRPETIVTDTQYF.

The V gene is TRBV6-7, the J gene TRBJ2-3; D perhaps matches TRBD2 (6 bases). TRBV6-7 is known as an ORF, though its function is uncertain. V lost 5 bases to trimming and J lost 6 bases, with 24 bases between them. The CDR3 loop spans 17 amino acids. The CDR3: CASSNLYGSGFGDTQYF. The CDR3 nucleotides are TGTGCCAGCAGTAACTTATACGGGAGCGGCTTTGGGGATACGCAGTATTTT.

CDR3 region: CASSAPKASGTDTQYF. For the CDR3, the DNA is TGTGCCAGTAGTGCCCCTAAGGCTAGCGGCACAGATACGCAGTATTTT. V gene TRBV19 combines with J gene TRBJ2-3; D might be TRBD2 (6 bases). The CDR3 consists of 16 residues. V lost 5 bases, J lost 1 base, and 16 bases lay in between. In germline, CDR1 is LNHDA, CDR2 SQIVND (reference sequence). Full variable domain (rest looked up from reference TRBV19 and TRBJ2-3): DGGITQSPKYLFRKEGQNVTLSCEQNLNHDAMYWYRQDPGQGLRLIYYSQIVNDFQKGDIAEGYSVSREKKESFPLTVTSAQKNPTAFYLCASSAPKASGTDTQYFGPGTRLTVL.

The rearrangement joins TRBV2 to TRBJ2-1; 9 bases align to TRBD1. CDR1 and CDR2 (germline): SNHLY, FYNNEI. This CDR3 spans 13 amino acids. The trim removed 10 bases at V and 3 bases at J, leaving 4 bases unmatched. The CDR3 bases are TGTGCCATTCCGGGACAGGGCTACAATGAGCAGTTCTTC. This translates into CAIPGQGYNEQFF.

V gene TRBV10-1 combines with J gene TRBJ1-2, with unresolved D. The V gene lost 0 bases and the J gene lost 3 bases, with 11 bases spanning the gap. CDR1 is WNHNN, CDR2 SYGVQD, per germline (reference sequence). The CDR3 is made up of 15 amino acids. The CDR3 sequence is CASSESGGRDYGYTF. The CDR3 nucleotides are TGCGCCAGCAGTGAGTCCGGAGGGAGGGACTATGGCTACACCTTC.

V is TRBV3-1 (or the pseudogene TRBV3-2) and J is TRBJ1-2; D might be TRBD1 (5 bases). Per the germline V gene, CDR1 is LGHDT and CDR2 is YNNKEL (reference sequence). CDR3 size: 13 residues. The V end was cut by 1 base, the J end by 2 bases, with 5 bases between. The CDR3 bases are TGTGCCAGCAGCCAAGCAGGGAACTATGGCTACACCTTC. This codes for CASSQAGNYGYTF.

This clone was picked up one time. The rearrangement uses TRBV6-1 and TRBJ1-1; no clear D gene. V dropped 5 bases and J dropped 9 bases, with 16 bases sitting between them. Germline CDR1 and CDR2: MNHNS and SASEGT. The CDR3 has 13 residues. The CDR3: CASSPERDTKAFF. The CDR3 nucleotides are TGTGCCAGCAGTCCGGAGAGAGATACAAAAGCTTTCTTT.

The J gene is TRBJ1-6, the V gene TRBV30; D is uncertain. Looked up from germline, CDR1 is GTSNPN and CDR2 is SVGIG (reference sequence). Trimming took off 1 base at V and 7 bases at J, with 8 bases between the two ends. This CDR3 region has 13 residues. The CDR3: CAWSDSPNSPLHF. In nucleotides, the CDR3 is TGTGCCTGGAGTGACAGTCCAAATTCACCCCTCCACTTT.

V is TRBV6-7 and J is TRBJ2-4; 8 bases agree with TRBD2. TRBV6-7 is an ORF, and what it does is uncertain. V lost 7 bases and J lost 0; bases outside the gene matches: 5. This CDR3 contains 15 residues. Here the CDR3 reads CASNQLAEAKNIQYF. Written as DNA, the CDR3 is TGTGCCAGCAATCAACTAGCGGAAGCCAAAAACATTCAGTACTTC.

CDR3 residues: CASSSLGGSYQPQHF. As DNA, the CDR3 is TGTGCCAGCAGTTCCCTCGGGGGGAGCTATCAGCCCCAGCATTTT. The chain uses TRBV28 and TRBJ1-5; TRBD1 is a possible D gene (5 bases). CDR1 is MDHEN, CDR2 SYDVKM, per germline. With 4 bases removed from V and 5 bases from J, the gap between germline ends came to 15 bases. The CDR3 sequence is 15 residues long.

This clone was picked up a small number of times. The chain uses TRBV6-2 or TRBV6-3 and TRBJ1-5, with no clear D. This CDR3 is built from 13 residues. CDR1 is MNHEY and CDR2 is SVGEGT in the germline V gene. The V and J ends lost 3 bases and 5 bases respectively, with 8 bases between them. The CDR3 reads CASSYSNYQPQHF. CDR3 nucleotide sequence: TGTGCCAGCAGTTATTCTAACTATCAGCCCCAGCATTTT.

The chain couples TRBV24-1 to TRBJ2-1; 9 bases map to TRBD2. This CDR3 has 15 residues. V gave up 5 bases and J gave up 7 bases; unmatched junction bases: 8. Looked up from germline, CDR1 is KGHDR and CDR2 is SFDVKD. CDR3 DNA sequence: TGTGCCACCAGTGGGCTAGCGGGACCTAGGAATGAGCAGTTCTTC. Amino acids: CATSGLAGPRNEQFF.

The rearrangement joins TRBV30 to TRBJ2-5; no clear D gene. V lost 0 bases to trimming and J lost 3 bases, with 8 bases between them. Germline values: CDR1 GTSNPN, CDR2 SVGIG (reference sequence). The CDR3 totals 13 residues. The CDR3 bases are TGTGCCTGGAGTGTACGAACAGAAGAGACCCAGTACTTC. Translation gives CAWSVRTEETQYF.

The genes are TRBV27 and TRBJ1-5; the match to TRBD1 covers 7 bases. The V segment lost 6 bases and the J segment 0 bases; nucleotides outside the gene matches: 5. This CDR3 has 15 amino acids. CDR1 and CDR2 (germline): MNHEY, SMNVEV (reference sequence). The CDR3 spells CASRLDRYSNQPQHF. As DNA, the CDR3 is TGTGCCAGCAGATTGGACAGGTATAGCAATCAGCCCCAGCATTTT.

In DNA, the CDR3 is TGTGCCAGCAGCTTGTCTACTAAAACCGGGGAGCTGTTTTTT. It translates to CASSLSTKTGELFF. The chain joins TRBV5-4 to TRBJ2-2, with no clear D. Germline lookup yields CDR1 SGHNT and CDR2 YYREEE (reference sequence). This CDR3 spans 14 amino acids. V shed 1 base and J shed 5 bases, with 9 bases lying between them.

This chain uses TRBV7-2 with TRBJ2-1; TRBD1 matches at 7 bases. Germline-derived CDR1 and CDR2 are SGHTA and FQGNSA. The V gene end was trimmed by 6 bases and the J gene end by 8 bases; junction bases not matched to a gene: 16. The CDR3 is made up of 16 amino acids. The CDR3 here is CASRPKRGTVNHEQFF. DNA of the CDR3: TGTGCCAGCAGACCAAAGAGGGGGACAGTTAACCATGAGCAGTTCTTC.

The genes are TRBV6-2 or TRBV6-3 and TRBJ1-5; no clear D. The CDR3 extends over 12 amino acids. CDR1 MNHEY and CDR2 SVGEGT come from the germline V gene. V shed 5 bases and J shed 10 bases, with 12 bases lying between them. Here the CDR3 DNA reads TGTGCCAGCAGTGACCTCCCGGGACCCCAGCATTTT. Amino acids: CASSDLPGPQHF.

The CDR3 DNA is TGTGCCAGCACACAGGGGGCCAATCAGCCCCAGCATTTT. Protein: CASTQGANQPQHF. The chain combines TRBV28 with TRBJ1-5; TRBD1 matches 9 bases. CDR1 MDHEN and CDR2 SYDVKM come from the germline V gene. The CDR3 consists of 13 residues. V gave up 7 bases and J gave up 3 bases; unmatched junction bases: 1. Full variable domain (remainder filled in from reference TRBV28 and TRBJ1-5): DVKVTQSSRYLVKRTGEKVFLECVQDMDHENMFWYRQDPGLGLRLIYFSYDVKMKEKGDIPEGYSVSREKKERFSLILESASTNQTSMYLCASTQGANQPQHFGDGTRLSIL.